This entry describes one T cell receptor beta chain. Its specificity is unknown. These data come from a study of long-term antiretroviral therapy in people with HIV. Study summary: The earliest specimens came about a decade ahead of the 2015 immediate-ART recommendation.

At least two post-ART and at least one pre-ART PBMC sample were available for each donor. The germline V gene encodes CDR1 SNHLY and CDR2 FYNNEI. The ends lost 4 bases at V and 5 bases at J; junction bases unmatched: 5. The CDR3 runs to 14 residues. A v3.0 immunoSEQ assay was performed at survey level. Sequenced by immunoSEQ multiplex PCR; TCRdb stores in-frame clones only, minus some. The sample holds roughly 20,000 clones; around 80% are singletons and the top ten take roughly a tenth. Study-wide points: Once patients were on ART, diversity went higher but still fell short of transplant donor controls. Pre-ART clonal expansions dominated every time point's repertoire.

This material consisted of unsorted PBMCs, taken 4.1 years after starting antiretroviral therapy. This clonotype was obtained from a woman aged 40 to 49 with HIV. The rearrangement joins TRBV2 to TRBJ2-5; the match to TRBD1 covers 9 bases. CDR3 amino acids: CASSGQGEGETQYF. The CDR3 DNA reads as TGTGCCAGCAGTGGACAGGGGGAGGGGGAGACCCAGTACTTC.